This T cell receptor beta chain originates from a study of T cell changes during pregnancy in multiple sclerosis. This table comes from immunoSEQ multiplex PCR, and its TCRdb copy is limited to in-frame clones, with some not included. The sample holds over 20,000 clones, 70% to 90% seen once. Germline-derived CDR1 and CDR2 are MNHEY and SMNVEV (reference sequence). This CDR3 is built from 12 residues. V was pared by 5 bases and J by 3 bases, with 8 bases between. The chain links TRBV27 to TRBJ2-7; D is perhaps TRBD1 (5 bases). Sequencing was performed on CD8+ T cells from peripheral blood mononuclear cells, taken in the second trimester of pregnancy. The clonotype was recovered from a female donor in good health, enrolled as a control in a pregnancy study. The CDR3 region has the DNA TGTGCCAGCAGTCAAACAGGCTACGAGCAGTACTTC. The encoded protein is CASSQTGYEQYF.